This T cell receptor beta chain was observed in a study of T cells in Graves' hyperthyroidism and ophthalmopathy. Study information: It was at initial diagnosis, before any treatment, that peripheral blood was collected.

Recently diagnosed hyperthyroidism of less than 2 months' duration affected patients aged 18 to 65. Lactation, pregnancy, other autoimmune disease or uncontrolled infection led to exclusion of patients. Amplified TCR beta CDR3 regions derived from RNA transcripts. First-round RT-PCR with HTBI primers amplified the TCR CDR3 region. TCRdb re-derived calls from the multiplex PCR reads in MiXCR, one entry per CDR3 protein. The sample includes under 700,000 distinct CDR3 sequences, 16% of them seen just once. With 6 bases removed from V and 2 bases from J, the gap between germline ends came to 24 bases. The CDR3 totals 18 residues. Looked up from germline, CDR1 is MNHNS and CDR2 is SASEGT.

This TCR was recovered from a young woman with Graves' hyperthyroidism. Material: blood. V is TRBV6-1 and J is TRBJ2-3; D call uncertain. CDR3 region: CASRDPPPHLRFTDTQYF. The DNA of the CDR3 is TGTGCCAGCAGGGACCCCCCTCCGCATTTGCGCTTCACAGATACGCAGTATTTT.